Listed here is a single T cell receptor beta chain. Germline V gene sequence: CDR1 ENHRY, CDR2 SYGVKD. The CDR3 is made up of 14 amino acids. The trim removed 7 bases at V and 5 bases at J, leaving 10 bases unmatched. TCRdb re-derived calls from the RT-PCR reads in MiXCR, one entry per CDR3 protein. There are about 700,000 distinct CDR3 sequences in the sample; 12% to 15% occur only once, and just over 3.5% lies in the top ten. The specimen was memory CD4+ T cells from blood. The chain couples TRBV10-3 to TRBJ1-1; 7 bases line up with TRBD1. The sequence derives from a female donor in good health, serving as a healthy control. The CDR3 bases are TGTGCCATCACTGTCGGGCAGGGGGAAACTGAAGCTTTCTTT. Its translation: CAITVGQGETEAFF.